This entry lists 3 T cell receptor beta chains sequenced from one sample in a study of OX40 agonist ivuxolimab in advanced cancers. The table came from immunoSEQ multiplex PCR; TCRdb's copy has only in-frame clones and leaves some out. This table holds tens of thousands of clones, about 83% found once. The sample consisted of CD4+ or CD8+ T cells sorted from blood, taken in a trial of the OX40 agonist ivuxolimab. Every receptor here comes from an adult with an advanced solid tumor such as melanoma, head and neck, liver or kidney cancer.

Details on this clone: Other DNA sequences from this sample encode an identical CDR3 as well. This chain connects TRBV7-3 to TRBJ2-7; 9 nucleotides line up with TRBD1. The V and J ends lost 0 bases and 4 bases, in that order; junction bases with no gene match: 1. This CDR3 contains 14 residues. The germline CDR1 and CDR2 sequences are SGHTA and FQGTGA. This CDR3 reads CASSLTGTGYEQYF. The CDR3 DNA is TGTGCCAGCAGCTTAACAGGGACAGGGTACGAGCAGTACTTC. The whole variable domain, filled in from reference TRBV7-3 and TRBJ2-7, reads GAGVSQTPSNKVTEKGKYVELRCDPISGHTALYWYRQSLGQGPEFLIYFQGTGAADDSGLPNDRFFAVRPEGSVSTLKIQRTERGDSAVYLCASSLTGTGYEQYFGPGTRLTVT.

J is TRBJ1-4 and V is TRBV28, with 10 bases fitting TRBD1. The germline V gene has CDR1 MDHEN and CDR2 SYDVKM. The trim removed 5 bases at V and 4 bases at J, leaving 1 base unmatched. The CDR3 length is 14 residues. The CDR3 DNA is TGTGCCAGCAGTCGGGACAGGGGTAATGAAAAACTGTTTTTT. It translates to CASSRDRGNEKLFF.

The rearrangement joins TRBV6-5 to TRBJ2-1; the D is unclear. CDR1 MNHEY and CDR2 SVGAGI come from the germline V gene. This CDR3 is built from 14 residues. Between the trimmed V and J ends, which lost 0 bases and 10 bases, there was a span of 13 bases. CDR3 residues: CASSYSIDGQEQFF. The DNA of the CDR3 is TGTGCCAGCAGTTACTCGATCGACGGTCAGGAGCAGTTCTTC.